This T cell receptor beta chain stems from a study of blood T cell repertoires in COVID-19 (TCRdb year 2020). With respect to the entire study: Collaborator samples came from the United States, Italy and Spain and covered acute and convalescent phases of COVID-19. The material from the prospective study consisted of cDNA or gDNA derived from T cells, B-cell-depleted T cells, or PBMCs. The dataset comprised deeply sampled blood TCRbeta repertoires from subjects exposed to, actively infected with, or recovered from COVID-19. The repertoires were released in a freely available public database meant as a resource for research on the immune response to SARS-CoV-2. Samples came from the ongoing ImmuneRACE study (first 160 participants) plus 1,254 subjects from 6 global collaborators. Sample metadata almost always included a de-identified subject ID, COVID-19 status, age in years and sex. Where available, HLA class I and class II types were taken from metadata supplied by the sample provider and were not determined by assay-based typing. What the work shows at the level of the full study, not this receptor alone: Clinical and demographic metadata were provided uncurated, with the amount varying by source and participant.

One collaborating source in Seattle enrolled patients during active infection and followed them longitudinally through the course of disease. Collaborating institutions collected whole blood in K2EDTA tubes following their own protocols. For TCRbeta analysis, collaborators shipped samples in one of three forms: frozen whole blood, isolated PBMCs, or DNA extracted from either of those sample types. Of note for this clone: The antigen it binds to is not known. Base-call qualities are not available, and no considerably larger clone is one nucleotide away.

Deletion took 7 bases off V and 4 bases off J, with a span of 8 bases between the germline ends. There are 12 amino acids in the CDR3, from cysteine to phenylalanine inclusive. Only the CDR3 DNA is retained, 36 bases long and in frame from the first base. CDR1 WSHSY and CDR2 SAAADI were looked up in the germline V gene. TCRbeta CDR3 regions were amplified from genomic DNA using the immunoSEQ Assay, a bias-controlled multiplex PCR. The paper's processing steps were these. Nucleated cell counts per sample were estimated from amplification of reference gene primers within the assay. To quantify the absolute abundance of each unique TCRbeta CDR3 rearrangement, sequence reads were collapsed and filtered. For each sample, productive Simpson clonality was calculated by taking the square root of Simpson's diversity index across productive rearrangements. TCRdb's version of the immuneACCESS table is confined to in-frame rearrangements and falls short of the full clone set. An unresolved V gene accounts for under half of the shortfall where checked; the remainder is of unknown origin. V and J calls and clone size are given by that table; D and trimming were obtained from the DNA. The sample yields some 210,000 clones; 92% were counted once. Jointly, the top ten make up 0.82% of the sample.

The source of this sequence is a man aged 55 to 70 with COVID-19, enrolled during active disease. The chain links TRBV10-2 with TRBJ1-5; no D gene can be assigned with confidence. Sequenced input: peripheral blood. The bases are TGCGCCAGCACCCTTTCTAATCAGCCCCAGCATTTT. Its protein reads: CASTLSNQPQHF.